The 2 T cell receptor beta chains presented below share a single source sample, sequenced in a study of breast tumors, draining lymph nodes, adjacent tissues. Samples came from axillary lymph nodes draining the breast cancer. TCRdb reprocessed the multiplex PCR reads with MiXCR, giving one entry per CDR3 protein. The sample shows some 120,000 distinct CDR3 sequences, nearly 20% of them seen only once. Sequenced: axillary lymph node tissue. The source is a female donor with breast cancer. Some clones in this sample may be carry-over from other donors' samples.

With regard to this clonotype: A clone one base away is much larger, so this may be a read error. The J gene is TRBJ1-4, the V gene TRBV4-1, with TRBD1 identical over 7 bases. The CDR3 contains 15 residues. CDR1 is MGHRA and CDR2 is YSYEKL in the germline V gene. CDR3: CASSLGTATNEKPFF. Here the CDR3 DNA reads TGCGCCAGCAGTCTAGGGACAGCAACTAATGAAAAACCGTTTTTT.

Worth noting for this clonotype: Possible read error: a much larger clone is one base away. This chain connects TRBV10-3 to TRBJ1-2, with D possibly being TRBD1 (6 bases). The germline CDR1 and CDR2 sequences are ENHRY and SYGVKD. The V gene lost 7 bases and the J gene lost 6 bases, with 15 bases spanning the gap. The CDR3 is made up of 13 amino acids. The CDR3 nucleotides read TGTGCCATCAAGGGGGGGGACGGGGATGGCTACACCTTC. This translates into CAIKGGDGDGYTF.